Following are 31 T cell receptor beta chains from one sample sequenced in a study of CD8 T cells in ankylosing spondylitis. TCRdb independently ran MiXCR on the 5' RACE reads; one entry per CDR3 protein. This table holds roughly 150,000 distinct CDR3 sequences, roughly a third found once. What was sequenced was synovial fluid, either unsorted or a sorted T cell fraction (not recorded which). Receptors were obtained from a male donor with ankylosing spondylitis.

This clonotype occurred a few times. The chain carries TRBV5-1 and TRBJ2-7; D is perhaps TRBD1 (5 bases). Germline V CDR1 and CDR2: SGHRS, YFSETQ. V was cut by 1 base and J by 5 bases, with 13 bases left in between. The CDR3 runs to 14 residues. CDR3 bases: TGCGCCAGCAGCTTGTGGCCCCAAGGGGACGAGCAGTACTTC. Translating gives CASSLWPQGDEQYF.

The CDR3 loop is CASSLGTGQGHQPQHF. CDR3 nucleotides: TGTGCCAGCAGCTTAGGGACGGGACAGGGTCATCAGCCCCAGCATTTT. V and J are TRBV7-9 and TRBJ1-5; 9 nucleotides line up with TRBD1. The ends lost 1 base at V and 5 bases at J; junction bases unmatched: 6. Germline V gene sequence: CDR1 SEHNR, CDR2 FQNEAQ (reference sequence). The CDR3 runs to 16 residues.

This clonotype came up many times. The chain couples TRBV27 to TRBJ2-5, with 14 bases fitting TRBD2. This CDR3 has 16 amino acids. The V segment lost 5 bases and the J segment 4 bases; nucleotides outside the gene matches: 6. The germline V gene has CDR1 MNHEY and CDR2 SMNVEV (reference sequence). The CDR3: CASSPGLAGVRETQYF. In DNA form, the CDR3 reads TGTGCCAGCAGTCCGGGACTAGCGGGAGTAAGAGAGACCCAGTACTTC.

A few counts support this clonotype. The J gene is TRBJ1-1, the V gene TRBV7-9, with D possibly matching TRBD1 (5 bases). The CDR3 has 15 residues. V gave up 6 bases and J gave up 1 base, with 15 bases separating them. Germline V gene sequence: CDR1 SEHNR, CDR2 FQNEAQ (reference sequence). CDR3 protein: CASRPRGLGNTEAFF. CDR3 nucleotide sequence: TGTGCCAGCAGGCCAAGGGGCCTCGGGAACACTGAAGCTTTCTTT.

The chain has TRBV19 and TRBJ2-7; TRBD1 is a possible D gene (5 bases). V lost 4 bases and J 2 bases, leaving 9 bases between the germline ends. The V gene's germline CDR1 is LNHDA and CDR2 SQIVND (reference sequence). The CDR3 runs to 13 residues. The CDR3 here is CASSSDRTYEQYF. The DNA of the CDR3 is TGTGCCAGTAGTAGTGACAGAACCTACGAGCAGTACTTC.

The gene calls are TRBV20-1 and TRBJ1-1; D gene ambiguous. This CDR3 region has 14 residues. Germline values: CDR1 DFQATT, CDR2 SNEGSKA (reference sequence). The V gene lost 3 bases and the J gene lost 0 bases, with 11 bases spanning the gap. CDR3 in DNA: TGCAGTGCTAGTTACCCAGACGTGAACACTGAAGCTTTCTTT. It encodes CSASYPDVNTEAFF.

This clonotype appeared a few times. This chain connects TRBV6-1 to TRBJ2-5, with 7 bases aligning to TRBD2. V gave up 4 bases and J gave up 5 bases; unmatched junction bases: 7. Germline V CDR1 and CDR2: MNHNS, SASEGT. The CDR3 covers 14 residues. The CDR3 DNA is TGTGCCAGCAGTGTGGGCGGGAGTTCGGAGACCCAGTACTTC. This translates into CASSVGGSSETQYF.

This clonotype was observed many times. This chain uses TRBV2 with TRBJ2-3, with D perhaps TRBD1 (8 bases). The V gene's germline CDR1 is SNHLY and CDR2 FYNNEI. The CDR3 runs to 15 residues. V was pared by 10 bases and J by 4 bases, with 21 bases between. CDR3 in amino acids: CATKRDIQGADTQYF. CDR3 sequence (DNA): TGTGCCACCAAGCGGGACATACAGGGGGCAGATACGCAGTATTTT. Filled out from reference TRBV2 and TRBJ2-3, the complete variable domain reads EPEVTQTPSHQVTQMGQEVILRCVPISNHLYFYWYRQILGQKVEFLVSFYNNEISEKSEIFDDQFSVERPDGSNFTLKIRSTKLEDSAMYFCATKRDIQGADTQYFGPGTRLTVL.

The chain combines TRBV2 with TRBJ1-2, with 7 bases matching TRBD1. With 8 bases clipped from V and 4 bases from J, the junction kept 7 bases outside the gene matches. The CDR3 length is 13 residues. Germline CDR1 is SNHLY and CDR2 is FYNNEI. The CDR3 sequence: CASRIQGSYGYTF. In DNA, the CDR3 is TGTGCCAGCCGTATACAGGGGAGCTATGGCTACACCTTC.

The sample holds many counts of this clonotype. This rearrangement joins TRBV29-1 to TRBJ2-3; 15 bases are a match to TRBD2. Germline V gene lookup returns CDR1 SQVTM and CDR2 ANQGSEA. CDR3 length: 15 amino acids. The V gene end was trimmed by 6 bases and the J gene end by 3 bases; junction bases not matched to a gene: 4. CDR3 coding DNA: TGCAGCGTGGTCGGACTAGCGGGAGGGACAGATACGCAGTATTTT. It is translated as CSVVGLAGGTDTQYF.

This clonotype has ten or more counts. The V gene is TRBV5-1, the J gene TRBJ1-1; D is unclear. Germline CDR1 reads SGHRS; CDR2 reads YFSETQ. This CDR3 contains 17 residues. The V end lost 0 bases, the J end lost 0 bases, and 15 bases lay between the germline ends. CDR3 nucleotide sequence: TGCGCCAGCAGCTTGGAGGGATTGGGGAACGTGAACACTGAAGCTTTCTTT. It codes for CASSLEGLGNVNTEAFF.

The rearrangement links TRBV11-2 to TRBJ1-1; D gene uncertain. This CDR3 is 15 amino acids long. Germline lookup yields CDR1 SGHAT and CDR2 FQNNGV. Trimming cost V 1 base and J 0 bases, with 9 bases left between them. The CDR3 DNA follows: TGTGCCAGCAGCTTAGCAACAGCCCTGAACACTGAAGCTTTCTTT. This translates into CASSLATALNTEAFF.

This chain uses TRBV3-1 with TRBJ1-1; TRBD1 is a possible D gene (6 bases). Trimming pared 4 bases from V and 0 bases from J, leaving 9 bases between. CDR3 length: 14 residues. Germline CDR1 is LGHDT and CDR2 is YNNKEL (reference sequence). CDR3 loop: CASSPQGVNTEAFF. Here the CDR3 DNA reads TGTGCCAGCAGCCCACAGGGAGTGAACACTGAAGCTTTCTTT. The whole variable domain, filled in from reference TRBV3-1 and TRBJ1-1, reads DTAVSQTPKYLVTQMGNDKSIKCEQNLGHDTMYWYKQDSKKFLKIMFSYNNKELIINETVPNRFSPKSPDKAHLNLHINSLELGDSAVYFCASSPQGVNTEAFFGQGTRLTVV.

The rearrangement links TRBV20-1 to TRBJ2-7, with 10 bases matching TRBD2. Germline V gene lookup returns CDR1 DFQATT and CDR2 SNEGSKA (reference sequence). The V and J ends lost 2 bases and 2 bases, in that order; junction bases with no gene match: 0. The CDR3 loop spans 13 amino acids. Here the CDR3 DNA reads TGCAGTGCTAGACTAGCGGGGGCCTACGAGCAGTACTTC. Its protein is CSARLAGAYEQYF.

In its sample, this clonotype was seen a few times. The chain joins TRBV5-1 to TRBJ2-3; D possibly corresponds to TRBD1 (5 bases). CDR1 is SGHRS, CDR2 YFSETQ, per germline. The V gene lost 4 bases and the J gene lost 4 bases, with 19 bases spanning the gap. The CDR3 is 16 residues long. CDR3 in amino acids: CASSAKTGYSSDTQYF. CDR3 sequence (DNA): TGCGCCAGCAGCGCTAAAACAGGCTATTCTTCAGATACGCAGTATTTT.

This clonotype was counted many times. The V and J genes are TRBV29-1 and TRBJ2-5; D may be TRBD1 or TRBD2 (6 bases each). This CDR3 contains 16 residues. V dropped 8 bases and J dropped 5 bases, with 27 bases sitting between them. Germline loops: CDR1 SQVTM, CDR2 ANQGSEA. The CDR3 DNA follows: TGCAGCACGTTAGGGGGATTAGGGCGGAGGGGGGAGACCCAGTACTTC. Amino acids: CSTLGGLGRRGETQYF.

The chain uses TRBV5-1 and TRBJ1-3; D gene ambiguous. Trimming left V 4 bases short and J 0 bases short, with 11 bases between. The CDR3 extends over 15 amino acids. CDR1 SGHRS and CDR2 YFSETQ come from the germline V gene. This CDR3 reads CASSVEPGSGNTIYF. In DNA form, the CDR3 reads TGCGCCAGCAGCGTGGAACCCGGCTCTGGAAACACCATATATTTT. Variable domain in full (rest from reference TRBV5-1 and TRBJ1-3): KAGVTQTPRYLIKTRGQQVTLSCSPISGHRSVSWYQQTPGQGLQFLFEYFSETQRNKGNFPGRFSGRQFSNSRSEMNVSTLELGDSALYLCASSVEPGSGNTIYFGEGSWLTVV.

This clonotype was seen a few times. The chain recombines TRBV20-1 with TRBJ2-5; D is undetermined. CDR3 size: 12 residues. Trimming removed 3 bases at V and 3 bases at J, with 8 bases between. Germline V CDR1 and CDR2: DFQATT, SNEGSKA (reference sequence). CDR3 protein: CSASGPKETQYF. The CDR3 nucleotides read TGCAGTGCTAGTGGCCCCAAAGAGACCCAGTACTTC.

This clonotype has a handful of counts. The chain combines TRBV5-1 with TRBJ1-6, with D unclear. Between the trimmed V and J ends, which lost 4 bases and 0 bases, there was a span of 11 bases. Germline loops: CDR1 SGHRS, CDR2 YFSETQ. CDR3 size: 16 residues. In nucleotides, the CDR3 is TGCGCCAGCAGCATAGACAAGAGCTCCTATAATTCACCCCTCCACTTT. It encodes CASSIDKSSYNSPLHF. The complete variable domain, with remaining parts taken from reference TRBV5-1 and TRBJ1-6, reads KAGVTQTPRYLIKTRGQQVTLSCSPISGHRSVSWYQQTPGQGLQFLFEYFSETQRNKGNFPGRFSGRQFSNSRSEMNVSTLELGDSALYLCASSIDKSSYNSPLHFGNGTRLTVT.

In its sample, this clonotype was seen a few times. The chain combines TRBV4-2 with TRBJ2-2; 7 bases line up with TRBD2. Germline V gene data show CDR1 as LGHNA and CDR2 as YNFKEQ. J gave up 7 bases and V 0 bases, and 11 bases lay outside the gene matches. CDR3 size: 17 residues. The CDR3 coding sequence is TGTGCCAGCAGCCAAGAATTGAGACTAGCTCTAAACGGGGAGCTGTTTTTT. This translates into CASSQELRLALNGELFF.

CDR3 protein: CASTYGWGNEQFF. In DNA, the CDR3 is TGTGCCAGCACATACGGCTGGGGCAATGAGCAGTTCTTC. The chain couples TRBV3-1 to TRBJ2-1, with D hard to call. In germline, CDR1 is LGHDT, CDR2 YNNKEL (reference sequence). V gave up 7 bases and J gave up 6 bases, with 13 bases separating them. The CDR3 has 13 amino acids.

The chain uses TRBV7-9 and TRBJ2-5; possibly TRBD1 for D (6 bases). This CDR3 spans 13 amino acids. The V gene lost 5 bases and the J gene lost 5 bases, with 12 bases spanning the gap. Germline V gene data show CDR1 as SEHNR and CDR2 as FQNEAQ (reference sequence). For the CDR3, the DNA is TGTGCCAGCAGCCCACAGGGTAGGGAGACCCAGTACTTC. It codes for CASSPQGRETQYF.

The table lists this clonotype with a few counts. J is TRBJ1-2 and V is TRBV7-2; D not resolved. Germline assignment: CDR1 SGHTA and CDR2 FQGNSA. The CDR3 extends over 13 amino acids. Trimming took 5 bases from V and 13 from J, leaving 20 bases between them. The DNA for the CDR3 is TGTGCCAGCAGCCTCCATCAGGCGACGGACTGCACCTTC. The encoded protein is CASSLHQATDCTF.

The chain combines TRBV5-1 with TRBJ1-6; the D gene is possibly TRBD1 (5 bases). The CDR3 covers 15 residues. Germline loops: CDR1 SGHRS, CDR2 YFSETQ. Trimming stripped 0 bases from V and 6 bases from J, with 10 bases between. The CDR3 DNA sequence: TGCGCCAGCAGCTTGGAGGGGCTTGGTAATTCACCCCTCCACTTT. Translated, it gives CASSLEGLGNSPLHF.

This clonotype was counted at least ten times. Here the CDR3 reads CASSFLQGEASTDTQYF. Here the CDR3 DNA reads TGTGCCAGCAGCTTCCTACAGGGGGAGGCAAGCACAGATACGCAGTATTTT. The gene calls are TRBV7-6 and TRBJ2-3; TRBD1 matches 8 bases. This CDR3 is built from 17 residues. Germline values: CDR1 SGHVS, CDR2 FNYEAQ. V trimming: 3 bases; J trimming: 0 bases; junction bases outside the gene matches: 8.

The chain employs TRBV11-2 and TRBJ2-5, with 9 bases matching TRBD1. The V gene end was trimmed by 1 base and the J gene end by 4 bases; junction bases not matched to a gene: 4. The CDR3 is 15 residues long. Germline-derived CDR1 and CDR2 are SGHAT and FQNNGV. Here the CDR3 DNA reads TGTGCCAGCAGCTTAGGGGACAGGGATGTAGAGACCCAGTACTTC. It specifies CASSLGDRDVETQYF.

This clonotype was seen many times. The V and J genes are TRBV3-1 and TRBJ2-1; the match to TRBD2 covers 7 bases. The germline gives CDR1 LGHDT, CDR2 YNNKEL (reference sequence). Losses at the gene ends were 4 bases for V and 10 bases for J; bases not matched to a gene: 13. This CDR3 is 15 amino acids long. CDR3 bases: TGTGCCAGCAGCCCCCTCAGCGGGGACGTTGAGGAGCAGTTCTTC. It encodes CASSPLSGDVEEQFF.

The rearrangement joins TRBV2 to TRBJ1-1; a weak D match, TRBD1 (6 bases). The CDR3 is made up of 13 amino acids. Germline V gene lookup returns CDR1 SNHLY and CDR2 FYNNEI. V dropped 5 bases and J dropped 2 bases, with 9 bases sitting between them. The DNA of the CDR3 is TGTGCCAGCAGTACACAGGGAAACACTGAAGCTTTCTTT. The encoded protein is CASSTQGNTEAFF.

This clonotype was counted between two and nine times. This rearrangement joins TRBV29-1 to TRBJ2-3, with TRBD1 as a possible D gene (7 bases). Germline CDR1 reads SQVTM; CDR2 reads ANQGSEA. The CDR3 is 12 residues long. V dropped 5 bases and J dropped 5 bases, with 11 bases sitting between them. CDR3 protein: CSVQQGGDTQYF. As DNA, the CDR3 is TGCAGCGTTCAGCAGGGGGGAGATACGCAGTATTTT.

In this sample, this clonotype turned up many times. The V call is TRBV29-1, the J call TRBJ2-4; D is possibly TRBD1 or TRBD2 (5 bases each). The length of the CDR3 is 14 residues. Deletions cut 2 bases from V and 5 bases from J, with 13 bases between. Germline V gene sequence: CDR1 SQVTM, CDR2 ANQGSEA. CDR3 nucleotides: TGCAGCGTTGAACTCTTGAGGGGTCAAAACATTCAGTACTTC. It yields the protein CSVELLRGQNIQYF.

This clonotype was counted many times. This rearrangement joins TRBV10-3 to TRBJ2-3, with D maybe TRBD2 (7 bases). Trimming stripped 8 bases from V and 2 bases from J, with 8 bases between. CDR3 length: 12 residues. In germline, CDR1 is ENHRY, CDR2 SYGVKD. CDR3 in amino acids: CAIAGATDTQYF. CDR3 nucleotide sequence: TGTGCCATCGCGGGGGCCACAGATACGCAGTATTTT.